The clone carrying this T cell receptor beta chain occurred many times. Trimming pared 2 bases from V and 1 base from J, leaving 8 bases between. CDR1 and CDR2 (germline): SNHLY, FYNNEI. CDR3 length: 14 amino acids. The entry originates in a study of T cells in Graves' hyperthyroidism and ophthalmopathy. Amplification targeted TCR beta CDR3 regions from RNA transcripts. With the HTBI primer set, the TCR CDR3 went through a first round of RT-PCR. MiXCR was run by TCRdb on the multiplex PCR reads, yielding one entry per CDR3 protein. Of roughly 570,000 distinct CDR3 sequences in the sample, 35% to 55% were seen once.

Sequenced: peripheral blood or thyroid tissue (not recorded which). This chain joins TRBV2 and TRBJ1-1, with D hard to call. The source of this sequence is a woman aged 18 to 35 with Graves' hyperthyroidism. The CDR3 coding sequence is TGTGCCAGCAGTGAAATCTGGAGGAACACTGAAGCTTTCTTT. Its translation is CASSEIWRNTEAFF.